This T cell receptor (beta chain) was obtained from a study of beta chain features in type 1 diabetes. Study-wide results and caveats: For Type 1 diabetes patients, all four CD4+ subsets carried TCRB CDR3s that were moderately but significantly shorter. The study found fewer insertions and more deletions at VDJ junctions in type 1 diabetes patients. The analysis here could not establish whether HLA type shapes TCRB rearrangement.

The whole isolated RNA underwent reverse transcription, so sequencing captured expressed TCRB transcripts. The assay was immunoSEQ multiplex PCR, and TCRdb's table has in-frame clones only and misses some. The sample lists more than 550,000 clones; roughly an eighth were seen once. Germline CDR1 reads SGDLS; CDR2 reads YYNGEE. The CDR3 covers 14 residues. V lost 7 bases and J 7 bases, leaving 15 bases between the germline ends. This clone has a handful of counts. Its specificity is unknown. The chain uses TRBV9 and TRBJ1-6, with D possibly being TRBD1 (5 bases). The source is a man younger than 35 with type 1 diabetes. Sequencing was done on a sample of naive CD4+ T cells from blood. The CDR3 loop is CASSVGQENSPLHF. CDR3 DNA sequence: TGTGCCAGCTCCGTGGGGCAGGAGAATTCACCCCTCCACTTT.